The 8 T cell receptor beta chains reported below all come from one sample, sequenced in a study of blood T cell repertoires in COVID-19. Sequencing was performed with immunoSEQ multiplex PCR; in TCRdb, only in-frame clones are kept and a portion is missing. The data show 50,000 to 65,000 clones, with 70% to 90% seen just once and roughly 3.9% held by the top ten. The sequenced sample was peripheral blood. Source of these receptors: a man between 65 and 79 years old with acute or convalescent COVID-19.

The V call is TRBV6-7, the J call TRBJ2-3; 13 nucleotides match TRBD2. TRBV6-7 is flagged as an ORF with uncertain function. The CDR3 spans 18 residues. With V trimmed by 4 bases and J by 2 bases, 9 bases remained unmatched. This CDR3 is CASSCGLAGAGFTDTQYF. In nucleotides, the CDR3 is TGTGCCAGCAGTTGCGGACTAGCGGGGGCCGGCTTCACAGATACGCAGTATTTT.

This clone was detected once. CDR3 amino acids: CASSLSGRKNGYTF. The DNA of the CDR3 is TGTGCCAGCAGCTTATCCGGGAGGAAAAACGGCTACACCTTC. This chain links TRBV7-9 with TRBJ1-2; the D is unclear. CDR1 is SEHNR, CDR2 FQNEAQ, per germline (reference sequence). The ends were cut back, 2 bases at V and 8 bases at J, with 15 bases in the middle. The CDR3 is 14 residues long.

The table lists this clone with a count of one. The gene calls are TRBV3-1 (or the pseudogene TRBV3-2) and TRBJ1-2; D is ambiguous. Germline assignment: CDR1 LGHDT and CDR2 YNNKEL (reference sequence). V was cut by 5 bases and J by 2 bases, with 9 bases left in between. This CDR3 region has 13 residues. The CDR3, as DNA: TGTGCCAGCAGCTTCGACGGGAACTATGGCTACACCTTC. Translation gives CASSFDGNYGYTF.

This chain uses TRBV5-1 with TRBJ1-1; 9 positions agree with TRBD1. Trimming cost V 4 bases and J 7 bases; bases outside gene matches: 8. The germline V gene encodes CDR1 SGHRS and CDR2 YFSETQ. The CDR3 runs to 14 residues. In DNA form, the CDR3 reads TGCGCCAGCAGCAGGTCACAGGGGGCAAGTGAAGCTTTCTTT. Translating it yields CASSRSQGASEAFF.

The chain combines TRBV21-1 with TRBJ1-3. TRBV21-1 is an annotated pseudogene. The CDR3 is 17 amino acids. Here the CDR3 reads CASSIGERRYSGNTIYF. The CDR3 DNA is TGTGCCAGCAGCATTGGGGAGAGGAGATACTCTGGAAACACCATATATTTT.

The chain links TRBV2 to TRBJ2-3, with D tentatively TRBD1 (6 bases). The germline CDR1 and CDR2 sequences are SNHLY and FYNNEI. This CDR3 is 17 amino acids long. The V end was cut by 8 bases, the J end by 0 bases, with 21 bases between. The CDR3 region has the DNA TGTGCCAGCCTAAAAAGACACAGGGCCTCTAGCACAGATACGCAGTATTTT. Its translation: CASLKRHRASSTDTQYF.

The chain uses TRBV5-6 and TRBJ2-7; D is possibly TRBD2 (5 bases). The germline gives CDR1 SGHDT, CDR2 YYEEEE. V lost 5 bases to trimming and J lost 3 bases, with 15 bases between them. The CDR3 consists of 14 residues. CDR3 nucleotides: TGTGCCAGCAGACGTCAGGAGGAGATCTACGAGCAGTACTTC. It is translated as CASRRQEEIYEQYF.

The rearrangement joins TRBV11-2 to TRBJ1-2; a possible D gene is TRBD1 (5 bases). V was pared by 5 bases and J by 8 bases, with 15 bases between. There are 13 residues in the CDR3. Looked up from germline, CDR1 is SGHAT and CDR2 is FQNNGV. The CDR3 DNA follows: TGTGCCAGCAGCACCGGGACTTATGTGGGCTACACCTTC. It translates to CASSTGTYVGYTF.